The sequence of this T cell receptor (beta chain) was determined in a study of cytomegalovirus exposure and HLA in healthy donors. Sequencing was performed with immunoSEQ multiplex PCR; in TCRdb, only in-frame clones are kept and a portion is missing. The data show 90,000 to 120,000 clones, 90% to 96% seen once. Findings and limits, study-wide: The study flagged about 150 TCR beta chains as cytomegalovirus-associated. Specific recognition of CMV antigens was confirmed in vitro for a few chains (all CMV-associated).

Looked up from germline, CDR1 is LNHDA and CDR2 is SQIVND (reference sequence). V lost 5 bases to trimming and J lost 2 bases, with 19 bases between them. CDR3 length: 17 amino acids. On this clone: Its antigen is as yet unknown.

Material: PBMCs. V is TRBV19 and J is TRBJ1-3, with D unclear. The origin of this receptor is a woman younger than 30 in good health and CMV-seronegative. The CDR3 DNA is TGTGCCAGTAGTTTGCCCGAGACAAGGATGCCTGGAAACACCATATATTTT. As protein: CASSLPETRMPGNTIYF.